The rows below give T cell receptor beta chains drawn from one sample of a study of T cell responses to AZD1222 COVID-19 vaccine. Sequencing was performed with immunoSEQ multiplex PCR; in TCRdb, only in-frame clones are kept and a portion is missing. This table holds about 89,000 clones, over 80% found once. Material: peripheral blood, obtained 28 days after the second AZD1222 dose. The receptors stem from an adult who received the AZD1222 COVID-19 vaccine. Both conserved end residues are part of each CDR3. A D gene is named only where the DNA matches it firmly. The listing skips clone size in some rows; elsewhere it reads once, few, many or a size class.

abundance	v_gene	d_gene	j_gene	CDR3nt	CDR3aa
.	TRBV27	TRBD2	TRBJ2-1	TGTGCCAGCAGTTTGTTTAGCGGGGTGAATTACAATGAGCAGTTCTTC	CASSLFSGVNYNEQFF
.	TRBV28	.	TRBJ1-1	TGTGCCAGCAGGTCCTACAGGGCGGGTGCCACTGAAGCTTTCTTT	CASRSYRAGATEAFF
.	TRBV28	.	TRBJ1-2	TGTGCCAGCAGTCCCCGTGGCTACACCTTC	CASSPRGYTF
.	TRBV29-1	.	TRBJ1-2	TGCAGCGCCAGCAAAGGAAGGGGCTACACCTTC	CSASKGRGYTF
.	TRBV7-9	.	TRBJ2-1	TGTGCCAGCAGCGCTTCGGACTTCCCAACACAAAATGAGCAGTTCTTC	CASSASDFPTQNEQFF
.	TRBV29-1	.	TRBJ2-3	TGCAGCGCCAAGGGGCAGGGGAACCCAGATACGCAGTATTTT	CSAKGQGNPDTQYF
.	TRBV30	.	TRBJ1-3	TGTGCCTTGGAAGCCTGGAACTCTGGAAACACCATATATTTT	CALEAWNSGNTIYF
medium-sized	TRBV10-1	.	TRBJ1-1	TGCGCCAGCAGTGAGTCGTATTCGACTGAAGCTTTCTTT	CASSESYSTEAFF
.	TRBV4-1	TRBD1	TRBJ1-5	TGCGCCAGCAGCCCCAGACAGGGGGAGCCCCAGCATTTT	CASSPRQGEPQHF
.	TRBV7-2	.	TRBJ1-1	TGTGCCAGCAGCTTGGTGAACACTGAAGCTTTCTTT	CASSLVNTEAFF
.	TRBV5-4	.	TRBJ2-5	TGTGCCAGCAGCTTGGAGGCCGGGGCCCCGGAGACCCAGTACTTC	CASSLEAGAPETQYF